Described below is a single T cell receptor (beta chain) sequence and its context. This sample stems from a study of graft-versus-host responses after intestinal transplantation. Investigators treated the graft tissue so that it released intraepithelial and lamina propria lymphocytes. From germline, CDR1 is MDHEN and CDR2 SYDVKM. The ends lost 3 bases at V and 1 base at J; junction bases unmatched: 9. CDR3 length: 16 residues. TCRdb keeps only in-frame clones here, not all; method: immunoSEQ multiplex PCR. Counted here are tens of thousands of clones, roughly four fifths occurring once; the ten biggest clones make up under 4%.

The sequences come from ileum tissue, collected 12 days after intestinal transplant. The sequence derives from a human patient who received an intestinal transplant, so some T cells may come from the graft donor. The chain carries TRBV28 and TRBJ2-7, with 7 bases lining up with TRBD2. The CDR3 is CASSFQLASLSYEQYF. Here the CDR3 DNA reads TGTGCCAGCAGTTTCCAACTAGCGAGTCTTTCCTACGAGCAGTACTTC.